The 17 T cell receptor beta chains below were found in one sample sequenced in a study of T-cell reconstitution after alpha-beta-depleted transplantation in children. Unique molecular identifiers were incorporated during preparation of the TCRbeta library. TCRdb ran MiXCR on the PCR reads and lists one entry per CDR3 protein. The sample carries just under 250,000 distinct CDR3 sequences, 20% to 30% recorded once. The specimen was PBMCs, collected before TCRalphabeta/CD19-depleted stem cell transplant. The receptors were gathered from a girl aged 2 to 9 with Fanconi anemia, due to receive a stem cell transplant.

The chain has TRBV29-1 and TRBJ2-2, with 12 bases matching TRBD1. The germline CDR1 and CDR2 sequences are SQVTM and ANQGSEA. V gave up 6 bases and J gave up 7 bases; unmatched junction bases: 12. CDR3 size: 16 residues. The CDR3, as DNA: TGCAGCGTACGTACCGGGACAGGGGGCGTGTTCGGGGAGCTGTTTTTT. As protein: CSVRTGTGGVFGELFF.

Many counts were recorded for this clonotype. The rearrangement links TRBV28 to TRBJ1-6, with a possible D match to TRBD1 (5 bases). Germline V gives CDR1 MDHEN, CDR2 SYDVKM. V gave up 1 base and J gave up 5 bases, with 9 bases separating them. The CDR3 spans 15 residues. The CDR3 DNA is TGTGCCAGCAGTTTATCGGGGGGTAATAATTCACCCCTCCACTTT. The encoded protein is CASSLSGGNNSPLHF.

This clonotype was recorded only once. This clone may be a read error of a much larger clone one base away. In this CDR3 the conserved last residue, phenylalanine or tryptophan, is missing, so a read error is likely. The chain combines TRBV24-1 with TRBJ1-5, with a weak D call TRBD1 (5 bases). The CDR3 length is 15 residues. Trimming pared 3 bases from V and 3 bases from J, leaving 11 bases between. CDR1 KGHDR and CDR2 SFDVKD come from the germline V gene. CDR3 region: CATSDPTGPNQPQHY. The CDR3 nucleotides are TGTGCCACCAGTGATCCCACAGGTCCCAATCAGCCCCAGCATTAT.

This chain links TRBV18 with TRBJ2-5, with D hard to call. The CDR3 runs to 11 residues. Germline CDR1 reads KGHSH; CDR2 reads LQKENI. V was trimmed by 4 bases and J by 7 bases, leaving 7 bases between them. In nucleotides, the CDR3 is TGTGCCAGCTCACGAGACGTGACCCAGTACTTC. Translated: CASSRDVTQYF.

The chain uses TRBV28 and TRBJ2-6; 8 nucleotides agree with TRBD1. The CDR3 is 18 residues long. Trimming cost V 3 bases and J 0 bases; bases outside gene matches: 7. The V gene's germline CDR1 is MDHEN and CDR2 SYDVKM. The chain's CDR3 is CASSFPGTGLSGANVLTF. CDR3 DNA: TGTGCCAGCAGTTTCCCCGGGACAGGCCTCTCTGGGGCCAACGTCCTGACTTTC.

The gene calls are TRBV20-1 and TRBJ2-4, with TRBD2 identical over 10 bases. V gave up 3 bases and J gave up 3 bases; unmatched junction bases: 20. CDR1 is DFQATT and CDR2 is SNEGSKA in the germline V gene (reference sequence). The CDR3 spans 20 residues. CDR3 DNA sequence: TGCAGTGCTAGTCCGGCGGGGGCTAGCGGGAGATCTGGGAACAAAAACATTCAGTACTTC. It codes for CSASPAGASGRSGNKNIQYF.

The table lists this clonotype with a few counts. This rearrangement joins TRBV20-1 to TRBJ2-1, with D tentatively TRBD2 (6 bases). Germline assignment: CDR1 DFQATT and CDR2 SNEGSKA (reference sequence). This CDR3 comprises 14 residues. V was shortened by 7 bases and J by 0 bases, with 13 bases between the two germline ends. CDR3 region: CSGRDFLSYNEQFF. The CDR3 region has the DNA TGCAGTGGAAGGGACTTCCTCTCCTACAATGAGCAGTTCTTC.

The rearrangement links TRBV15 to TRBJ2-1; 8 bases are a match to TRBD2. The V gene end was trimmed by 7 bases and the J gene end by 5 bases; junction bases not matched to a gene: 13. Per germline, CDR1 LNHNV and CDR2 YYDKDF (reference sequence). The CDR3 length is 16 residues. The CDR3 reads CATNSKPGGMNNEQFF. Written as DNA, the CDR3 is TGTGCCACCAACTCTAAGCCGGGAGGGATGAACAATGAGCAGTTCTTC.

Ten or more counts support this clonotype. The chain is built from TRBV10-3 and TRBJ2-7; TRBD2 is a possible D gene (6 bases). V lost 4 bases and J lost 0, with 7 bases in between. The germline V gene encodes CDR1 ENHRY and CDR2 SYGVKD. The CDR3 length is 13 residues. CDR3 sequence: CAISARGSYEQYF. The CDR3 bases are TGTGCCATCAGTGCGCGGGGCTCCTACGAGCAGTACTTC.

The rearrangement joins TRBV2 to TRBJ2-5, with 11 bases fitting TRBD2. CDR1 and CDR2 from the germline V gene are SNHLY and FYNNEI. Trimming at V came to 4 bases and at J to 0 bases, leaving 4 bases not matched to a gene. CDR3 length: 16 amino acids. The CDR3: CASSVQLAGDQETQYF. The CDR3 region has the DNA TGTGCCAGCAGTGTTCAACTAGCGGGAGACCAAGAGACCCAGTACTTC.

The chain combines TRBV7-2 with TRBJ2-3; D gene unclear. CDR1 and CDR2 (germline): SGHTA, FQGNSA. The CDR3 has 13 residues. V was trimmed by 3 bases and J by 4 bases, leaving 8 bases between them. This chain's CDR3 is CASSLRIADTQYF. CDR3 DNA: TGTGCCAGCAGCTTGAGAATCGCAGATACGCAGTATTTT. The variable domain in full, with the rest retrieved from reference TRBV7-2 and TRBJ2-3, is GAGVSQSPSNKVTEKGKDVELRCDPISGHTALYWYRQSLGQGLEFLIYFQGNSAPDKSGLPSDRFSAERTGGSVSTLTIQRTQQEDSAVYLCASSLRIADTQYFGPGTRLTVL.

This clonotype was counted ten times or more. Written as DNA, the CDR3 is TGTGCCAGCAGTTTACGGGGTCCCTGGGGCAATGAGCAGTTCTTC. Protein sequence: CASSLRGPWGNEQFF. V is TRBV12-3 or TRBV12-4 and J is TRBJ2-1, with D possibly TRBD2 on 5 matching bases. The ends were cut back, 2 bases at V and 6 bases at J, with 14 bases in the middle. CDR3 size: 15 residues.

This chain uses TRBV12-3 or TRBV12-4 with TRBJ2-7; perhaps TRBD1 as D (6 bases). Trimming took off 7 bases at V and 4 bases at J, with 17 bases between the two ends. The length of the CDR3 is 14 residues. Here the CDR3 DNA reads TGTGCCAGCACCTTACTAGGGGGTCGTTACGAGCAGTACTTC. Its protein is CASTLLGGRYEQYF.

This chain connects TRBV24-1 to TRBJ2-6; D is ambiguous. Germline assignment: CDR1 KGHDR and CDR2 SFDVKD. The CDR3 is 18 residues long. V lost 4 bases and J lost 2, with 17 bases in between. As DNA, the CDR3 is TGTGCCACCAGTGACCGTACCGGGCCTCACACTGGGGCCAACGTCCTGACTTTC. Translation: CATSDRTGPHTGANVLTF.

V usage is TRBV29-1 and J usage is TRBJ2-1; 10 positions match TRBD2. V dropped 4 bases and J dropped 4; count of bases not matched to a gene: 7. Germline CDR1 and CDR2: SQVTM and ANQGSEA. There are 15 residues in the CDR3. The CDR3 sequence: CSVASGSVVYNEQFF. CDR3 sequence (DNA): TGCAGCGTTGCTAGCGGGAGCGTGGTTTACAATGAGCAGTTCTTC.

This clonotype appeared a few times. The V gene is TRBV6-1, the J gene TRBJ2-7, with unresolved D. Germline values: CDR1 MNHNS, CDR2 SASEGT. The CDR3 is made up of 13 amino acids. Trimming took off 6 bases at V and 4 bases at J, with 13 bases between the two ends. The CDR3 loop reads CASSPNEEYEQYF. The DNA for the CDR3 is TGTGCCAGCAGCCCTAACGAGGAATACGAGCAGTACTTC.

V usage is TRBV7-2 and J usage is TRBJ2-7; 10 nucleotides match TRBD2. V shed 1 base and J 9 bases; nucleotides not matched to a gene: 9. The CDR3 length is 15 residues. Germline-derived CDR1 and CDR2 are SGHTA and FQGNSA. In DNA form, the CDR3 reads TGTGCCAGCAGCTTAGAGTCTAGCGGGAGTTTACGGCAGTACTTC. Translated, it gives CASSLESSGSLRQYF. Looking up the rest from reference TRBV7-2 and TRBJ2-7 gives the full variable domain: GAGVSQSPSNKVTEKGKDVELRCDPISGHTALYWYRQSLGQGLEFLIYFQGNSAPDKSGLPSDRFSAERTGGSVSTLTIQRTQQEDSAVYLCASSLESSGSLRQYFGPGTRLTVT.